The entry that follows covers one TCR beta chain sequence. Its antigen is undetermined. The sample originates from a study of OX40 agonist ivuxolimab in advanced cancers. Study observations and caveats: Among expanded peripheral T cells, antigen specificity went undetermined. Both CD4+ and CD8+ T cell populations in blood had undergone clonal expansion by week 6 at 0.1 to 3.0 mg/kg. Relative to CD4+ cells, CD8+ T cells on average had more expanded clones.

The CDR3 runs 15 residues. Trimming took off 0 bases at V and 1 base at J, with 6 bases between the two ends. Germline CDR1 and CDR2: ENHRY and SYGVKD. The table came from immunoSEQ multiplex PCR; TCRdb's copy has only in-frame clones and leaves some out. Here the sample spans under 70,000 clones, around 90% being singletons. This chain connects TRBV10-3 to TRBJ2-2; D possibly corresponds to TRBD1 (5 bases). Sequencing was performed on CD4+ or CD8+ T cells sorted from blood, taken in a trial of the OX40 agonist ivuxolimab. This clonotype was obtained from an adult with an advanced solid tumor such as melanoma, head and neck, liver or kidney cancer. The CDR3 spells CAISESRENTGELFF. CDR3 coding DNA: TGTGCCATCAGTGAGTCCAGGGAGAACACCGGGGAGCTGTTTTTT.